The clone carrying this T cell receptor (beta chain) was observed a few times. The antigen remains undetermined. This sample stems from a study of cytomegalovirus exposure and HLA in healthy donors. Overall study: Across 350 to 400 genotyped donors, 81% landed in the Caucasian-associated ancestry cluster. The study's findings and limits: Sequencing depth roughly uniform across donors was assumed in presence/absence analyses. Specificity for CMV antigens was confirmed in vitro for a few of the CMV-associated chains.

The PCR contained 60 Vbeta and 13 Jbeta primers. Libraries were prepared by immunoSEQ multiplex PCR; TCRdb keeps only in-frame clonotypes and omits some of them. This table holds around 170,000 clones, 71% found once. V was cut by 6 bases and J by 0 bases, with 20 bases left in between. CDR1 MNHEY and CDR2 SMNVEV come from the germline V gene (reference sequence). This CDR3 is 17 amino acids long. As for the donors, each was a healthy bone marrow donor. This TCR was recovered from a girl aged 5-17 years in good health and CMV-seronegative. The chain is built from TRBV27 and TRBJ2-5; D might be TRBD1 (5 bases). Sequencing was carried out using PBMCs. The CDR3 loop is CASRGVWQGSDQETQYF. The CDR3, as DNA: TGTGCCAGCAGGGGCGTCTGGCAGGGATCAGACCAAGAGACCCAGTACTTC.